This record concerns one T cell receptor beta chain sequence. CDR1 is LNHDA and CDR2 is SQIVND in the germline V gene (reference sequence). The trim removed 4 bases at V and 3 bases at J, leaving 5 bases unmatched. This CDR3 spans 15 amino acids. These data come from a study of OX40 agonist ivuxolimab in advanced cancers. Clones were sequenced by immunoSEQ multiplex PCR, and TCRdb holds only the in-frame ones, with some missing. The sample lists fewer than 90,000 clones; about 85% were seen once. This chain joins TRBV19 and TRBJ2-7; 11 bases match TRBD1. This TCR derives from an adult with an advanced solid tumor such as melanoma, head and neck, liver or kidney cancer. The sequencing used CD4+ or CD8+ T cells sorted from blood, collected in a trial of the OX40 agonist ivuxolimab. In nucleotides, the CDR3 is TGTGCCAGTAGTAGGACAGGGGGCGCGTTCTACGAGCAGTACTTC. This encodes CASSRTGGAFYEQYF.